The clone carrying this T cell receptor beta chain has at least ten counts. The antigen remains unidentified. The library was built from roughly 400 ng RNA with molecular barcoded adaptors for alpha/delta and beta/gamma chains. TCRdb called the reads again in MiXCR, with one record for every CDR3 protein. Of tens of thousands of distinct CDR3 sequences listed, around a fifth were seen once; the top ten hold about an eighth. In germline, CDR1 is MDHEN, CDR2 SYDVKM. Losses at the gene ends were 10 bases for V and 5 bases for J; bases not matched to a gene: 7. The CDR3 spans 12 residues. The data were obtained in a study of read filtering for tumor transcriptome and immune sequencing. Study results and caveats: Single-read clonotypes: roughly 81% of IR-seq clonotypes (roughly 3.2% of reads), more than 70% of RNA-seq clonotypes (approximately 49% of reads). IR-seq and RNA-seq agreed better without single-read clonotypes. Compared with RNA-seq, IR-seq gave much higher clonotype depth and reliability.

The genes are TRBV28 and TRBJ1-1; 7 bases agree with TRBD1. This clonotype originated in a donor aged 40 or older with multiple myeloma. Sequencing used a population of CD138-negative cells sorted from bone marrow. The CDR3 reads CATEGARTEAFF. The CDR3 DNA reads TGTGCCACCGAGGGGGCCAGGACTGAAGCTTTCTTT.